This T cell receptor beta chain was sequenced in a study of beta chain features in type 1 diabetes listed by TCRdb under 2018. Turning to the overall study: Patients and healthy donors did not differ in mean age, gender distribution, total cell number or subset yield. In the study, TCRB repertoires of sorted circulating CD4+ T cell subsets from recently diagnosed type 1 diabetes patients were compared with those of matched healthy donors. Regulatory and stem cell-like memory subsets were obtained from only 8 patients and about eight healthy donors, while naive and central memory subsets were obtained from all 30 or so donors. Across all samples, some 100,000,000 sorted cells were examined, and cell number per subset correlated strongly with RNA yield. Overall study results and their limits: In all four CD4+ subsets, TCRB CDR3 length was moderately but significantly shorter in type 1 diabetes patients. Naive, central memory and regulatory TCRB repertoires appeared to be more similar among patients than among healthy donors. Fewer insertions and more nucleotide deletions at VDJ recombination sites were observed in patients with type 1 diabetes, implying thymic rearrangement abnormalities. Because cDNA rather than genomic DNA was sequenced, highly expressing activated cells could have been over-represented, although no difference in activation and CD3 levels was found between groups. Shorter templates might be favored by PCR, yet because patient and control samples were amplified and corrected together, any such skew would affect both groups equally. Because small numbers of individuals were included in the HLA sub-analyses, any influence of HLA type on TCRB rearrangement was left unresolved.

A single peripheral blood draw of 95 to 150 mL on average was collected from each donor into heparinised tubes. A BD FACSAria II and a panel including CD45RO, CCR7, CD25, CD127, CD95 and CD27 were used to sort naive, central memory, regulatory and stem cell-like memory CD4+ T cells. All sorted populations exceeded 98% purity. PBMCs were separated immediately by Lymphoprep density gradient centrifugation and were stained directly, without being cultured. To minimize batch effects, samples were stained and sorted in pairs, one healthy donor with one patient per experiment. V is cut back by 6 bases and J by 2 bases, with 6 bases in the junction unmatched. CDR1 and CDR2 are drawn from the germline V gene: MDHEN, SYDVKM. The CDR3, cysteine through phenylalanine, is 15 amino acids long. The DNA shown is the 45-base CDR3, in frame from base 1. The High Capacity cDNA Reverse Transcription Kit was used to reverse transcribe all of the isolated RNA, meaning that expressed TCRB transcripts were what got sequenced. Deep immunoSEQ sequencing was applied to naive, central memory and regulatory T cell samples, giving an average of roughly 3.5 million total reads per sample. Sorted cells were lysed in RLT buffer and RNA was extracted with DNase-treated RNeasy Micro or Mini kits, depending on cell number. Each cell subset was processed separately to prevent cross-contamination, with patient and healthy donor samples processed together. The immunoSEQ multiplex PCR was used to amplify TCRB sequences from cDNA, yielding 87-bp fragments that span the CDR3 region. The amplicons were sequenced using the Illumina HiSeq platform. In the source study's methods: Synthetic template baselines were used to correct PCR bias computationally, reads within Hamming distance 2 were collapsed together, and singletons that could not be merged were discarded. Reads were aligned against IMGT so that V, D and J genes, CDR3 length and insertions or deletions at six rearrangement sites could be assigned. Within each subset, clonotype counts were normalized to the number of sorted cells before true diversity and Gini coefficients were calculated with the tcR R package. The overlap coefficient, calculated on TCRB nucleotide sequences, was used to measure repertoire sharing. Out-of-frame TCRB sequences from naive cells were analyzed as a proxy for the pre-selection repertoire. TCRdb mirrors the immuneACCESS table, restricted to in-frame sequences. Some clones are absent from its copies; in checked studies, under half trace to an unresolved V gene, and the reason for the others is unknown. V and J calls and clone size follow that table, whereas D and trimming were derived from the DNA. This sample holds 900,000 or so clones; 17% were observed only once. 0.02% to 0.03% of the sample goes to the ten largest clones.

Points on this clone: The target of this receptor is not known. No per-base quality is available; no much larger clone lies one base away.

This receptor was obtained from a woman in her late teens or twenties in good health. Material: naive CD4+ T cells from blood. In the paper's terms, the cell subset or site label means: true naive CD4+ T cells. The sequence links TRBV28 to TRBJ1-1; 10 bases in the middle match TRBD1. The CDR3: CASRRTGGRNTEAFF. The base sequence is TGTGCCAGCAGACGGACAGGGGGTCGTAACACTGAAGCTTTCTTT.